A selection of T cell receptor beta chains follows, all from one sample in a study of type 1 regulatory T cells. MiXCR, run by TCRdb on the reads, gives a single entry per CDR3 protein. The sample holds approximately 19,000 distinct CDR3 sequences, about 10% seen once. The sequencing input was CD4+ T cells, either the whole sample or a sorted fraction (not recorded which). All receptors come from a human donor in good health. Each CDR3 is given with its conserved first and last residue. D genes are given only for firm matches. Only part of the rows carry a size: once, few, many, or a class if the clone is expanded.

D gene	clone size	V gene	J gene	CDR3 protein	CDR3 DNA
-	many	TRBV5-1	TRBJ2-2	CASSLDPSGTGELFF	TGCGCCAGCAGCTTGGACCCCTCGGGGACCGGGGAGCTGTTTTTT
TRBD1	-	TRBV24-1	TRBJ2-7	CATSDSQGTGYEQYF	TGTGCCACCAGTGATTCGCAGGGGACAGGCTACGAGCAGTACTTC
-	many	TRBV7-6	TRBJ2-7	CASSPFDNEQYF	TGTGCCAGCAGCCCCTTCGATAACGAGCAGTACTTC
-	few	TRBV6-1	TRBJ2-7	CASSEGQPYEQYF	TGTGCCAGCAGTGAAGGACAGCCTTACGAGCAGTACTTC
-	many	TRBV7-2	TRBJ2-3	CASSPLDTQYF	TGTGCCAGCAGCCCCCTGGATACGCAGTATTTT
TRBD2	medium-sized	TRBV5-1	TRBJ2-7	CASSLLGGSSYEQYF	TGCGCCAGCAGCTTGCTGGGCGGGAGCTCCTACGAGCAGTACTTC
-	few	TRBV19	TRBJ1-2	CASSMAGRQQRGGYTF	TGTGCCAGTAGTATGGCGGGACGCCAACAGCGAGGGGGCTACACCTTC
TRBD1	many	TRBV12-3/TRBV12-4	TRBJ1-5	CASSTTGKNQPQHF	TGTGCCAGCAGTACGACAGGGAAAAATCAGCCCCAGCATTTT
-	medium-sized	TRBV7-2	TRBJ2-1	CASRSRSSYNEQFF	TGTGCCAGCAGGTCGAGGAGCTCCTACAATGAGCAGTTCTTC
TRBD2	few	TRBV29-1	TRBJ2-7	CSGTTSGYEQYF	TGCAGCGGTACAACTAGCGGATACGAGCAGTACTTC
TRBD1	-	TRBV5-6	TRBJ2-4	CASSLEQGAKSGVGIQYF	TGTGCCAGCAGCTTGGAGCAGGGGGCGAAATCGGGGGTCGGCATTCAGTACTTC
-	-	TRBV5-1	TRBJ2-1	CASNPSLSPGEQFF	TGCGCCAGCAATCCTAGTCTAAGCCCGGGGGAGCAGTTCTTC
TRBD2	many	TRBV12-3/TRBV12-4	TRBJ2-3	CASRAGAGTDTQYF	TGTGCCAGCAGGGCGGGAGCGGGCACAGATACGCAGTATTTT
-	-	TRBV20-1	TRBJ2-5	CSARGRKETQYF	TGCAGTGCTAGGGGACGGAAAGAGACCCAGTACTTC
-	-	TRBV29-1	TRBJ2-5	CSVAWVTEETQYF	TGCAGCGTTGCATGGGTGACGGAGGAGACCCAGTACTTC
TRBD2	-	TRBV7-2	TRBJ2-3	CASSLREDSTDTQYF	TGTGCCAGCAGCTTACGGGAGGATAGCACAGATACGCAGTATTTT
TRBD2	few	TRBV12-3/TRBV12-4	TRBJ2-2	CASSVAGGSTGELFF	TGTGCCAGCAGTGTAGCGGGAGGGAGCACCGGGGAGCTGTTTTTT
TRBD1	many	TRBV5-4	TRBJ2-4	CASSLGPGQGSTIQYF	TGTGCCAGCAGCTTGGGGCCGGGACAGGGGTCTACCATTCAGTACTTC
-	few	TRBV18	TRBJ2-1	CASSPRGLEQFF	TGTGCCAGCTCACCAAGAGGGCTAGAGCAGTTCTTC
TRBD2	many	TRBV7-2	TRBJ2-2	CASSLGLAVNTGELFF	TGTGCCAGCAGCTTAGGACTAGCGGTTAACACCGGGGAGCTGTTTTTT
-	many	TRBV5-1	TRBJ2-3	CASSLGTSTDTQYF	TGCGCCAGCAGCCTCGGGACTAGCACAGATACGCAGTATTTT
TRBD2	few	TRBV6-5	TRBJ2-1	CASRRSSGRLGNEQFF	TGTGCCAGCAGAAGATCTAGCGGGAGGTTGGGTAATGAGCAGTTCTTC
-	few	TRBV12-5	TRBJ2-5	CASGLDIEETQYF	TGTGCTAGTGGTTTGGACATCGAAGAGACCCAGTACTTC
TRBD2	-	TRBV3-1	TRBJ2-5	CASSLIAGGETQYF	TGTGCCAGCAGCCTCATAGCGGGAGGAGAGACCCAGTACTTC
-	many	TRBV20-1	TRBJ1-1	CSARDWAIATEAFF	TGCAGTGCTAGAGATTGGGCGATCGCCACTGAAGCTTTCTTT
-	many	TRBV29-1	TRBJ2-3	CSVAGSTDTQYF	TGCAGCGTTGCAGGGAGCACAGATACGCAGTATTTT
TRBD2	many	TRBV29-1	TRBJ2-3	CSVETLAGARDTQYF	TGCAGCGTTGAAACACTAGCGGGAGCTCGAGATACGCAGTATTTT
-	-	TRBV18	TRBJ2-7	CASSIKQGSGAWEQYF	TGTGCCAGCTCCATTAAGCAGGGGTCAGGTGCGTGGGAGCAGTACTTC
-	many	TRBV15	TRBJ2-5	CATSRAAGHETQYF	TGTGCCACCAGCAGAGCGGCAGGGCACGAGACCCAGTACTTC
TRBD2	few	TRBV7-2	TRBJ2-1	CASSLLRALAANEQFF	TGTGCCAGCAGCTTACTAAGGGCACTAGCGGCCAATGAGCAGTTCTTC
TRBD1	many	TRBV9	TRBJ2-2	CASSSTGGAPGELFF	TGTGCCAGCAGCTCGACAGGGGGCGCCCCCGGGGAGCTGTTTTTT
-	-	TRBV5-6	TRBJ2-5	CASSFYSLQETQYF	TGTGCCAGCAGCTTCTACTCGTTGCAAGAGACCCAGTACTTC
-	many	TRBV20-1	TRBJ2-5	CSAGRGGETQYF	TGCAGTGCTGGAAGAGGGGGGGAGACCCAGTACTTC